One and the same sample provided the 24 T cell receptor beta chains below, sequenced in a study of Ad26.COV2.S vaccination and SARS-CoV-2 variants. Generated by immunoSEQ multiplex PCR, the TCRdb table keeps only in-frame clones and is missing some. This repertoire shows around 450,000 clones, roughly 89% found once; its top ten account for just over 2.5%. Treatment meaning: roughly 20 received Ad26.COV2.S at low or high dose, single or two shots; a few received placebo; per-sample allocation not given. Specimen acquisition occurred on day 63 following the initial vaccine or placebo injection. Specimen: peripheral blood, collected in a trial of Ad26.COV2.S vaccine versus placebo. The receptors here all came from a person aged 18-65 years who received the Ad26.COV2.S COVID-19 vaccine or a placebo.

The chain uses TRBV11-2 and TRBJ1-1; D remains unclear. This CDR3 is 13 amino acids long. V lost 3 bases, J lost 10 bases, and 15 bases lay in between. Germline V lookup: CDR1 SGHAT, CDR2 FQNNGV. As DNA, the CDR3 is TGTGCCAGCAGCTTGTTTCAGTCGTTCGGAGCTTTCTTT. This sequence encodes CASSLFQSFGAFF.

CDR3 DNA sequence: TGTGCCAGCAGTTGGGGCAGGGGTGGCGGGGAGCTGTTTTTT. Protein sequence: CASSWGRGGGELFF. The chain recombines TRBV27 with TRBJ2-2; possibly TRBD1 for D (6 bases). In germline, CDR1 is MNHEY, CDR2 SMNVEV (reference sequence). Trimming removed 4 bases at V and 7 bases at J, with 13 bases between. The CDR3 sequence is 14 residues long.

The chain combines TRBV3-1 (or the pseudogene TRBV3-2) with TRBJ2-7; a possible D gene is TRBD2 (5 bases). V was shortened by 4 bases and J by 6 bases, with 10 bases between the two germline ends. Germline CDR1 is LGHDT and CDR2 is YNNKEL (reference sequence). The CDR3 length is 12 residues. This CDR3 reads CASSRFGGEQYF. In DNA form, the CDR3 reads TGTGCCAGCAGCCGTTTCGGAGGCGAGCAGTACTTC.

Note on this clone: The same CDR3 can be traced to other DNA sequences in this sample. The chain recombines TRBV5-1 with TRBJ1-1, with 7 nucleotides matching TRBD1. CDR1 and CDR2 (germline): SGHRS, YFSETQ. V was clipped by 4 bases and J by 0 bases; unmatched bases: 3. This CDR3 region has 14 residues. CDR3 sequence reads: CASSLDRVNTEAFF. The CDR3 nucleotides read TGCGCCAGCAGCCTAGACAGGGTGAACACTGAAGCTTTCTTT.

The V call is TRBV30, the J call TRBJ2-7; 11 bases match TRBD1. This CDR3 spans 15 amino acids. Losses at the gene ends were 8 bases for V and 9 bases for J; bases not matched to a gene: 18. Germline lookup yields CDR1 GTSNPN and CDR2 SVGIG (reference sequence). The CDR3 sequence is CAGCRAGQGVKGQYF. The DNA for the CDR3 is TGTGCCGGATGCAGAGCGGGACAGGGGGTAAAAGGGCAGTACTTC. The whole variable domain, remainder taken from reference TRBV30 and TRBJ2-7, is SQTIHQWPATLVQPVGSPLSLECTVEGTSNPNLYWYRQAAGRGLQLLFYSVGIGQISSEVPQNLSASRPQDRQFILSSKKLLLSDSGFYLCAGCRAGQGVKGQYFGPGTRLTVT.

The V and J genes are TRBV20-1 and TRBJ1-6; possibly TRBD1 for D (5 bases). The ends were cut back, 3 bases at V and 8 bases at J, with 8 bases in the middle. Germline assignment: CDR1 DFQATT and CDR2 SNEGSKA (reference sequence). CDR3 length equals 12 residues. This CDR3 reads CSASLGDSPLHF. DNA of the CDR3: TGCAGTGCTAGTCTAGGGGATTCACCCCTCCACTTT.

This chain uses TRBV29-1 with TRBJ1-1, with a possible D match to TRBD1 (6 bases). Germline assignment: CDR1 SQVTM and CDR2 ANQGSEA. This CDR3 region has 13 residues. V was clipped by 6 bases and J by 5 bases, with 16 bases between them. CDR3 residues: CSVHREPQTEAFF. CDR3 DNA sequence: TGCAGCGTCCACAGGGAACCTCAAACTGAAGCTTTCTTT. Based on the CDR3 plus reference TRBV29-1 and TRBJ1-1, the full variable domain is SAVISQKPSRDICQRGTSLTIQCQVDSQVTMMFWYRQQPGQSLTLIATANQGSEATYESGFVIDKFPISRPNLTFSTLTVSNMSPEDSSIYLCSVHREPQTEAFFGQGTRLTVV.

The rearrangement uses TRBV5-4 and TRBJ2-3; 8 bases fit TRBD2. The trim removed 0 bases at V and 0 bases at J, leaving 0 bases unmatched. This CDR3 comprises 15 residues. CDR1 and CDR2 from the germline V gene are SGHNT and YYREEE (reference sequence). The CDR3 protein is CASSLGGRSTDTQYF. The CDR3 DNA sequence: TGTGCCAGCAGCTTGGGCGGGAGGAGCACAGATACGCAGTATTTT.

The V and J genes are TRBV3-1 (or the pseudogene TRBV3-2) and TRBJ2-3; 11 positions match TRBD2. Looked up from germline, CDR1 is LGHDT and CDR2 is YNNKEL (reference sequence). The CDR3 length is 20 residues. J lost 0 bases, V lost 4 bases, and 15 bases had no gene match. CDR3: CASSPTNRETSGASTDTQYF. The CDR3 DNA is TGTGCCAGCAGCCCTACCAATCGGGAGACTAGCGGGGCTAGCACAGATACGCAGTATTTT.

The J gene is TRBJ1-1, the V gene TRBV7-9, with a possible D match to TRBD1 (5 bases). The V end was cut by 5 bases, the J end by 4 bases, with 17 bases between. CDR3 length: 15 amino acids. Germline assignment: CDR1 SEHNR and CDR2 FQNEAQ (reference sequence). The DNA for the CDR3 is TGTGCCAGCAGCCAATCCTGGGGGTCGGGCACTGAAGCTTTCTTT. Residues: CASSQSWGSGTEAFF.

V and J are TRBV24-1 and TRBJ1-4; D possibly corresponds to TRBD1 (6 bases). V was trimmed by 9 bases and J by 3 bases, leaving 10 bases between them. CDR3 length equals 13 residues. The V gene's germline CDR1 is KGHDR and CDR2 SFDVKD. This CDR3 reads CATPQGPNEKLFF. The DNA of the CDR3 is TGTGCCACCCCACAGGGACCTAATGAAAAACTGTTTTTT.

CDR3 nucleotide sequence: TGCGCCAGCAGCTTGGCTCGGAACCAGGGTTACAATGAGCAGTTCTTC. Translating it yields CASSLARNQGYNEQFF. The chain links TRBV5-1 to TRBJ2-1; a weak D match, TRBD1 (5 bases). V was clipped by 0 bases and J by 4 bases, with 14 bases between them. Germline CDR1 is SGHRS and CDR2 is YFSETQ. The CDR3 loop spans 16 amino acids.

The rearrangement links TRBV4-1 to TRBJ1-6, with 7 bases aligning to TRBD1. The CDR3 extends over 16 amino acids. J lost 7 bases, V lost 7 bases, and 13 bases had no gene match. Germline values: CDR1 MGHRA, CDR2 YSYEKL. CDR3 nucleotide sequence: TGCGCCAGCAAACCAAGGTCGGGACAGTTAAATTCACCCCTCCACTTT. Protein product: CASKPRSGQLNSPLHF.

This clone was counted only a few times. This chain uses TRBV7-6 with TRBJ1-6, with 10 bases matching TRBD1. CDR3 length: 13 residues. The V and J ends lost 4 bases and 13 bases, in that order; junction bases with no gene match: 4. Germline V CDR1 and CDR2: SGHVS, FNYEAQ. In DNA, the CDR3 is TGTGCCAGCAGCTGGGGGGGACAGGGGCCCCTCCACTTT. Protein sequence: CASSWGGQGPLHF.

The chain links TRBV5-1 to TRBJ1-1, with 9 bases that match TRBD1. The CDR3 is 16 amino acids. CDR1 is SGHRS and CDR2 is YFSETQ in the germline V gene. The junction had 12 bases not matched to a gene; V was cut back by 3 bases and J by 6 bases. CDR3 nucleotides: TGCGCCAGCAGCTGGCAACCGGGACAGGGTGCTGCTGAAGCTTTCTTT. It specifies CASSWQPGQGAAEAFF.

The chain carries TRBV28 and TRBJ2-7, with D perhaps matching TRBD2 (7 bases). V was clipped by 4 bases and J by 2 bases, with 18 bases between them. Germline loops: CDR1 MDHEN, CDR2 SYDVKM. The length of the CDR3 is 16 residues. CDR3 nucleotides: TGTGCCAGCAGTTATACTACGGGGGGCTCGGCCTACGAGCAGTACGTC. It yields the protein CASSYTTGGSAYEQYV.

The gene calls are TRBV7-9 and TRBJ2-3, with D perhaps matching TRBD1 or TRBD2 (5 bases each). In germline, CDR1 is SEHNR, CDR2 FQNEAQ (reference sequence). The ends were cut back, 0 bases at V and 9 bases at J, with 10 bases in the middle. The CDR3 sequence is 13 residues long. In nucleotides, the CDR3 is TGTGCCAGCAGCTTAGCAGGGTGGGACACGCAGTATTTT. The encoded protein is CASSLAGWDTQYF.

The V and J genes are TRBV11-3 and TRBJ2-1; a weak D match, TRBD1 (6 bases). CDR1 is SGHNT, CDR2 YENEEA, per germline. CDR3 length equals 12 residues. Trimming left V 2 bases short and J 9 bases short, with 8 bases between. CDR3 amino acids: CASSLNRVEQFF. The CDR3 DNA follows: TGTGCCAGCAGCTTAAACAGGGTTGAGCAGTTCTTC.

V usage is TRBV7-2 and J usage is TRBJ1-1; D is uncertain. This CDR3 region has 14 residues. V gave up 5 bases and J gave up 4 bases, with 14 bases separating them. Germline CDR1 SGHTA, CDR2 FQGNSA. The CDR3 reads CASSPTYWGTEAFF. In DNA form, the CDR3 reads TGTGCCAGCAGCCCCACCTACTGGGGCACTGAAGCTTTCTTT.

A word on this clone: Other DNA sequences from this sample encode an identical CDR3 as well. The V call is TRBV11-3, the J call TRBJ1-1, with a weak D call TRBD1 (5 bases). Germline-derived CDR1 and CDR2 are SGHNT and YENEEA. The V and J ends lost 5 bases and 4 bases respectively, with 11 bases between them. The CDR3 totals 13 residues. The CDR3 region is CASSPRGGTEAFF. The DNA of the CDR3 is TGTGCCAGCAGCCCGCGGGGGGGCACTGAAGCTTTCTTT.

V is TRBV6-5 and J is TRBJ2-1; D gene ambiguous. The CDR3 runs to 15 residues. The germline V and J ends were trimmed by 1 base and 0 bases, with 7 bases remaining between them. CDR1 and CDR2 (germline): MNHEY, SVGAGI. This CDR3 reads CASSYLASSYNEQFF. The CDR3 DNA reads TGTGCCAGCAGTTACTTGGCCAGCTCCTACAATGAGCAGTTCTTC.

CDR3 loop: CASSLSVGGTGEQFF. The CDR3 DNA sequence: TGTGCCAGCAGCTTATCGGTGGGAGGGACAGGTGAGCAGTTCTTC. The chain couples TRBV7-8 to TRBJ2-1; a possible D gene is TRBD1 (8 bases). V lost 2 bases to trimming and J lost 9 bases, with 17 bases between them. The CDR3 runs 15 residues. CDR1 SGHVS and CDR2 FQNEAQ come from the germline V gene.

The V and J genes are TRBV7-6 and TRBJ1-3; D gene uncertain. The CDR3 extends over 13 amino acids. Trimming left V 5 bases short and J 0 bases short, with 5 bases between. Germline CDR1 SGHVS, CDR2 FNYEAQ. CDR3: CASSPLSGNTIYF. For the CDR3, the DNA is TGTGCCAGCAGCCCACTCTCTGGAAACACCATATATTTT.

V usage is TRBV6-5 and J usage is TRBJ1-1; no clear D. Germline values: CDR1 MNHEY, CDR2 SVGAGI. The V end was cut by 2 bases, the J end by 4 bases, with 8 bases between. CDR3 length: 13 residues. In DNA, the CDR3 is TGTGCCAGCAGTTACGGGGTGGCCACTGAAGCTTTCTTT. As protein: CASSYGVATEAFF.